This is a list of T cell receptor beta chains from one sample in a study of identical twins. TCRdb used MiXCR to reprocess the 5' RACE reads, holding one entry per CDR3 protein. Counted here are 200,000 to 250,000 distinct CDR3 sequences, over 9.5% occurring once; the ten biggest clones make up about 4.1%. These data also formed part of another study, on yellow fever vaccine responses in identical twins.

Specimen: memory (CD45RO+) T cells sorted from blood. These receptors were taken from a young woman in good health. CDR3s include the opening cysteine and the closing phenylalanine or tryptophan. Fields, in order: V gene, clone size, J gene, D gene, CDR3 protein, CDR3 DNA. D genes are given only for firm matches. Some rows mark clone size as missing; the rest say once, few, many or name a class of expanded clone.

>TRBV20-1|few|TRBJ2-2|TRBD1
CSARPGQGALEELFF
TGCAGTGCTAGACCGGGACAGGGGGCGTTGGAGGAGCTGTTTTTT
>TRBV28|few|TRBJ2-2|-
CASSPGGGAGGELFF
TGTGCCAGCAGCCCAGGCGGGGGCGCAGGCGGGGAGCTGTTTTTT
>TRBV5-1|many|TRBJ2-3|TRBD1
CASSTGQGPSTDTQYF
TGCGCCAGCAGCACGGGACAGGGCCCTAGCACAGATACGCAGTATTTT
>TRBV7-8|few|TRBJ1-5|TRBD1
CASSFTGGIGNQPQHF
TGTGCCAGCAGCTTCACAGGGGGCATTGGCAATCAGCCCCAGCATTTT
>TRBV20-1|few|TRBJ2-1|TRBD2
CSARDPWGLAGGAPYNEQFF
TGCAGTGCTAGAGATCCGTGGGGACTAGCGGGAGGGGCTCCCTACAATGAGCAGTTCTTC
>TRBV6-2/TRBV6-3|-|TRBJ1-1|-
CASSPLWMVADTEAFF
TGTGCCAGCAGCCCGCTTTGGATGGTAGCTGACACTGAAGCTTTCTTT
>TRBV3-1|-|TRBJ2-3|TRBD2
CASSPYGGSYTDTQYF
TGTGCCAGCAGCCCCTATGGCGGGAGCTACACAGATACGCAGTATTTT
>TRBV12-3/TRBV12-4|-|TRBJ2-3|-
CASSFLLTDTQYF
TGTGCCAGCAGTTTTTTACTCACAGATACGCAGTATTTT
>TRBV4-2|-|TRBJ2-7|TRBD2
CASSQDPAGDLSEKYF
TGTGCCAGCAGCCAAGACCCAGCGGGAGATTTGTCCGAGAAGTACTTC
>TRBV4-3|-|TRBJ2-2|TRBD2
CASSQETSGSVGELFF
TGCGCCAGCAGCCAAGAGACTAGCGGGAGTGTCGGGGAGCTGTTTTTT
>TRBV20-1|few|TRBJ2-5|-
CSAPPGGGHGTQYF
TGCAGTGCCCCGCCAGGCGGGGGACACGGGACCCAGTACTTC
>TRBV7-9|-|TRBJ2-1|TRBD1
CASRAAVGRGPDNEQFF
TGTGCCAGCAGGGCCGCCGTTGGCAGGGGGCCGGACAATGAGCAGTTCTTC
>TRBV5-1|-|TRBJ2-7|-
CASSLDSFYEQYF
TGCGCCAGCAGCCTAGACAGTTTCTACGAGCAGTACTTC
>TRBV29-1|many|TRBJ1-2|-
CSGGPLGFEGYTF
TGCAGCGGGGGACCTCTGGGCTTCGAGGGCTACACCTTC
>TRBV20-1|few|TRBJ2-3|-
CSAPPRDVGQYF
TGCAGTGCTCCCCCTCGGGACGTTGGGCAGTATTTT
>TRBV28|-|TRBJ1-6|TRBD1
CASSLQTGVGSPLHF
TGTGCCAGCAGTTTACAGACAGGGGTGGGTTCACCCCTCCACTTT
>TRBV20-1|many|TRBJ1-5|-
CSASRREGQPQHF
TGCAGTGCTAGTCGCAGGGAGGGTCAGCCCCAGCATTTT
>TRBV7-8|few|TRBJ2-1|-
CASSLGAGGNEQFF
TGTGCCAGCAGCTTAGGGGCTGGGGGGAATGAGCAGTTCTTC
>TRBV7-2|-|TRBJ2-7|TRBD2
CASSQAGGAYEQYF
TGTGCCAGCAGCCAAGCGGGAGGGGCCTACGAGCAGTACTTC
>TRBV10-2|many|TRBJ2-7|TRBD2
CASIQGLAYEQYF
TGCGCCAGCATCCAGGGACTAGCCTACGAGCAGTACTTC
>TRBV5-1|few|TRBJ2-1|TRBD2
CASSPTGGGSYNEQFF
TGCGCCAGCAGCCCGACCGGGGGGGGGTCCTACAATGAGCAGTTCTTC
>TRBV3-1|-|TRBJ2-2|-
CASQGLAGTGELFF
TGTGCCAGCCAGGGCCTCGCGGGCACCGGGGAGCTGTTTTTT
>TRBV7-2|-|TRBJ2-2|-
CASSPKLANTGELFF
TGTGCCAGCAGCCCTAAGCTTGCGAACACCGGGGAGCTGTTTTTT
>TRBV28|few|TRBJ1-5|-
CASSFRVNQPQHF
TGTGCCAGCAGTTTCAGGGTCAATCAGCCCCAGCATTTT
>TRBV29-1|few|TRBJ2-1|TRBD2
CSVEGTGGTSGFYNEQFF
TGCAGCGTTGAGGGGACAGGTGGGACTAGCGGTTTTTACAATGAGCAGTTCTTC
>TRBV29-1|few|TRBJ1-1|-
CSVLWMGTEAFF
TGCAGCGTTCTGTGGATGGGCACTGAAGCTTTCTTT
>TRBV2|-|TRBJ2-7|TRBD1
CASSEALAGGSEQYF
TGTGCCAGCAGTGAAGCTCTCGCAGGGGGATCCGAGCAGTACTTC
>TRBV7-2|-|TRBJ2-3|TRBD2
CASRPTSGGADTQYF
TGTGCCAGCAGGCCGACTAGCGGGGGAGCAGATACGCAGTATTTT